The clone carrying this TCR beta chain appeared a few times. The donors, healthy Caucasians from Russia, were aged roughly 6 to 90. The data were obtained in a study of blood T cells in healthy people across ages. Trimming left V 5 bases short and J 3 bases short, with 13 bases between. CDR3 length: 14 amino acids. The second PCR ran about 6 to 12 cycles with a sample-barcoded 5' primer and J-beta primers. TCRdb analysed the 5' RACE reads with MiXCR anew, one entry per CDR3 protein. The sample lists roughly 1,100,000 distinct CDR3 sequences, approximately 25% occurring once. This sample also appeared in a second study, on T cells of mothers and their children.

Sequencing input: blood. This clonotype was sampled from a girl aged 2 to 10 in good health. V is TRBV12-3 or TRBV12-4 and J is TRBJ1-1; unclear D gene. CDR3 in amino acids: CASSRWGWDTEAFF. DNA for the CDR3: TGTGCCAGCAGTCGTTGGGGTTGGGACACTGAAGCTTTCTTT.